A single T cell receptor beta chain is shown here with its context. Original processing methods: Scientists estimated how many nucleated cells there were by amplifying reference gene primers. Assay: immunoSEQ multiplex PCR; the TCRdb copy retains only in-frame clones and omits some. V and J calls and clone size follow that table, whereas D and trimming were derived from the DNA. The profile shows tens of thousands of clones, roughly 90% of them singletons. The CDR3 contains 18 residues. V lost 7 bases and J lost 7; bases outside the gene matches: 18. The germline gives CDR1 SGHDT, CDR2 YYEEEE. The data are from a study of blood T cell repertoires in COVID-19. Across the whole study: Material from acute and convalescent COVID-19 was sourced from the United States, Italy and Spain. In each case, the material was cDNA or gDNA derived from T cells, B-cell-depleted T cells, or PBMCs.

This sequence originates from a woman in her fifties or sixties with active or convalescent COVID-19. The chain links TRBV5-6 to TRBJ1-6; TRBD1 matches at 9 bases. The source material was peripheral blood. CDR3 DNA sequence: TGTGCCAGCCAAACCTCGGGACAGGGTCAGAGGTTAAATTCACCCCTCCACTTT. It translates to CASQTSGQGQRLNSPLHF.